This TCR beta chain is from a study of cytomegalovirus exposure and HLA in healthy donors. Study results and caveats: A few V segments could not be told apart, such as TRBV6-2 and TRBV6-3, and were left out. Reportedly, a later analysis found an Asian-associated ancestry cluster had fewer N-insertions than the approximately 670-donor mean.

V lost 1 base to trimming and J lost 3 bases, with 16 bases between them. From germline, CDR1 is SNHLY and CDR2 FYNNEI. The CDR3 is made up of 17 amino acids. The PCR was carried out with 60 Vbeta primers and 13 Jbeta primers. Sequenced by immunoSEQ multiplex PCR; TCRdb stores in-frame clones only, minus some. The sample holds about 190,000 clones; 85% are singletons and the top ten take 1%. This clone was detected once. The antigen is undetermined. The chain links TRBV2 to TRBJ1-5; D ambiguous. This clonotype originated in a boy between 2 and 10 years old in good health and CMV-seronegative. The sample taken for sequencing was PBMCs. CDR3 DNA sequence: TGTGCCAGCAGTGAAGGGTCCCTTAGAGAATCCAATCAGCCCCAGCATTTT. It yields the protein CASSEGSLRESNQPQHF.